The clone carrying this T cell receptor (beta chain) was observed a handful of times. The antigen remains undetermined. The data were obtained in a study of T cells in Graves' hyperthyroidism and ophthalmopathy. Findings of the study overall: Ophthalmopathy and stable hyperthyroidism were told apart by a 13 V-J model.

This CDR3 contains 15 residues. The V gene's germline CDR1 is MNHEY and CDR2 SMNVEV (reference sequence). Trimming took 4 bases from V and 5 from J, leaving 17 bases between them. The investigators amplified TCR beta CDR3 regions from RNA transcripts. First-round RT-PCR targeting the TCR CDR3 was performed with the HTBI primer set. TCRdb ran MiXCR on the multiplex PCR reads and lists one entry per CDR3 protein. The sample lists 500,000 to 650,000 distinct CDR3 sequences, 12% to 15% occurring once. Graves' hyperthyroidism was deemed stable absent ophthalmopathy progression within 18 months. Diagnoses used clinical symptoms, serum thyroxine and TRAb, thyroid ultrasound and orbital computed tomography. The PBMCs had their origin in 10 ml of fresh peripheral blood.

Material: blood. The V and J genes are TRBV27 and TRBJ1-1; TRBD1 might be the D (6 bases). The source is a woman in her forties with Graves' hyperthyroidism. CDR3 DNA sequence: TGTGCCAGCAGTTCGAACAGGGTTATCGGGACTGAAGCTTTCTTT. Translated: CASSSNRVIGTEAFF.